Listed here are 5 T cell receptor beta chains from one sample, sequenced in a study of T cell repertoires in cytomegalovirus infection (dated by TCRdb to 2018 to 2020). Sequencing took place on an Illumina HiSeq 1500. TCRdb trimmed public reads at Q25 via fastp, called clones via MiXCR and kept in-frame beta chains. One record per CDR3 amino acid sequence lists the most common genes and DNA. This sample has roughly 640,000 distinct CDR3 sequences in its table, and 20% to 25% of those were observed once. Under 8.5% of the sample is taken by the ten largest. Sequenced material: CD8+ T cells from PBMCs. The receptors shown here come from a human donor in good health (CMV status not recorded). Some clones in this sample may be carry-over from other donors' samples.

A single count supports this clonotype. This may come from a read error, since a much larger clone is one base off. The CDR3 protein is CASRSTGGWTEAFF. The CDR3 DNA sequence: TGTGCCAGCAGGTCTACAGGGGGCTGGACTGAAGCTTTCTTT. The rearrangement uses TRBV7-6 and TRBJ1-1; 9 bases fit TRBD1. The germline gives CDR1 SGHVS, CDR2 FNYEAQ. The J segment lost 5 bases and the V segment lost 6 bases, leaving 7 bases of the junction unmatched. The CDR3 contains 14 residues.

At least ten counts were recorded for this clonotype. This chain connects TRBV19 to TRBJ1-5; D is undetermined. This CDR3 comprises 14 residues. Germline V CDR1 and CDR2: LNHDA, SQIVND (reference sequence). The ends were cut back, 5 bases at V and 5 bases at J, with 13 bases in the middle. The CDR3 region is CASSDWQIHQPQHF. The CDR3 DNA follows: TGTGCCAGTAGTGATTGGCAGATCCATCAGCCCCAGCATTTT.

The chain has TRBV15 and TRBJ2-1; TRBD2 matches 9 bases. V shed 0 bases and J 4 bases; nucleotides not matched to a gene: 13. This CDR3 is built from 19 residues. Germline lookup yields CDR1 LNHNV and CDR2 YYDKDF (reference sequence). The CDR3 region is CATSRDPVWAGGSYNEQFF. DNA of the CDR3: TGTGCCACCAGCAGAGATCCAGTATGGGCGGGGGGGTCATACAATGAGCAGTTCTTC.

Worth noting for this clonotype: A read error may account for a junction end that differs from germline. This sequence joins TRBV28 and TRBJ2-3; 10 bases are shared with TRBD2. The CDR3 length is 14 residues. The V gene's germline CDR1 is MDHEN and CDR2 SYDVKM. In DNA form, the CDR3 reads TGTGTCAGCTCGCACAGCGGGGGGGCAGATACGCAGTATTTT. It encodes CVSSHSGGADTQYF.

The chain carries TRBV29-1 and TRBJ2-5, with a weak D call TRBD1 (6 bases). The CDR3 spans 13 residues. Trimming left V 1 base short and J 4 bases short, with 10 bases between. CDR1 and CDR2 (germline): SQVTM, ANQGSEA. Here the CDR3 reads CSVEGVQGETQYF. In DNA form, the CDR3 reads TGCAGCGTTGAAGGGGTACAGGGAGAGACCCAGTACTTC.